This TCR beta chain was sequenced for a study of human T cells and chemical hapten exposure. The study, taken as a whole, reports: Controls formed significantly fewer large CDR3 similarity clusters than expanded TCRs did. High-frequency TCRs, those above 1 in 1000, stayed the same after DPC sensitization.

This clonotype was seen many times. Its antigen remains unidentified. The time point: pre-sensitization, week 0. Treatment indicated: therapeutic diphenylcyclopropenone sensitization with weekly scalp DPC. Alopecia patients between 18 and 70 years old and suitable for DPC were used as donors. V was shortened by 0 bases and J by 0 bases, with 12 bases between the two germline ends. Germline values: CDR1 LNHNV, CDR2 YYDKDF (reference sequence). This CDR3 is built from 16 residues. The authors' processing: Samples had a median of about 96,000 TCRs, ranging roughly 23,224 to 700,000. MiXCR, run by TCRdb on the RACE reads, gives a single entry per CDR3 protein. The V and J calls follow TCRdb's processing rather than the paper's. The repertoire includes more than 250,000 distinct CDR3 sequences, 7% to 10% of them detected once, and about 2.5% sits in the top ten.

The sequence came from a woman in her thirties or forties with alopecia areata. Some clones in this sample may be carry-over from other donors' samples. The genes are TRBV15 and TRBJ2-7; a weak D match, TRBD1 (6 bases). The source was whole blood, collected in connection with sensitization to the hapten diphenylcyclopropenone (DPC). DNA of the CDR3: TGTGCCACCAGCAGAGATTCACAGGACAGCTCCTACGAGCAGTACTTC. It is translated as CATSRDSQDSSYEQYF.